What follows is one T cell receptor (beta chain) and its context. The data were taken from a study of blood T cell repertoires in COVID-19. Assay used: immunoSEQ multiplex PCR; TCRdb lists only in-frame clones, some missing. The sample yields 34,000 or so clones, 80% to 90% seen once. The receptor comes from a man aged 55 to 70 with active COVID-19. Sequencing was performed on peripheral blood.

The CDR3 DNA reads TGTGCCAGCAGTCGGACTAGCGGGAATGCAAACGAGCAGTACTTC. Residues: CASSRTSGNANEQYF. The V call is TRBV6-5, the J call TRBJ2-7; 12 bases map to TRBD2. This CDR3 region has 15 residues. Germline V gives CDR1 MNHEY, CDR2 SVGAGI. After removal of 5 bases from V and 5 bases from J, the junction contained 7 bases not matched to a gene.